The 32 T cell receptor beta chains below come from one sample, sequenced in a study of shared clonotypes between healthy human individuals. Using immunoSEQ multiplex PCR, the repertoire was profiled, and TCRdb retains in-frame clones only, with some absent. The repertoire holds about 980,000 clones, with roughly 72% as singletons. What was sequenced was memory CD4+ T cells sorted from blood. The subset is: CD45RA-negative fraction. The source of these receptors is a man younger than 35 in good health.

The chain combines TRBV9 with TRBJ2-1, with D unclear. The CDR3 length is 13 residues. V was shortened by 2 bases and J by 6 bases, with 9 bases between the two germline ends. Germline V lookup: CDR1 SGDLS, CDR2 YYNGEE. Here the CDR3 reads CASSVGVANEQFF. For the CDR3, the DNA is TGTGCCAGCAGCGTTGGAGTAGCCAATGAGCAGTTCTTC. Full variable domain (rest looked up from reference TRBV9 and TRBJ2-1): DSGVTQTPKHLITATGQRVTLRCSPRSGDLSVYWYQQSLDQGLQFLIQYYNGEERAKGNILERFSAQQFPDLHSELNLSSLELGDSALYFCASSVGVANEQFFGPGTRLTVL.

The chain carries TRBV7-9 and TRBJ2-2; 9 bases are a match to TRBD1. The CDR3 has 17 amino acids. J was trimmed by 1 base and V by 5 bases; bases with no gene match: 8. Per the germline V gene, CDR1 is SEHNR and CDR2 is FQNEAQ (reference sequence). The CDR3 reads CASSTAGQGLNTGELFF. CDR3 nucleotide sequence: TGTGCCAGCAGCACCGCCGGACAGGGGTTGAACACCGGGGAGCTGTTTTTT. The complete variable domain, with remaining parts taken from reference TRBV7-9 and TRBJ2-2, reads DTGVSQNPRHKITKRGQNVTFRCDPISEHNRLYWYRQTLGQGPEFLTYFQNEAQLEKSRLLSDRFSAERPKGSFSTLEIQRTEQGDSAMYLCASSTAGQGLNTGELFFGEGSRLTVL.

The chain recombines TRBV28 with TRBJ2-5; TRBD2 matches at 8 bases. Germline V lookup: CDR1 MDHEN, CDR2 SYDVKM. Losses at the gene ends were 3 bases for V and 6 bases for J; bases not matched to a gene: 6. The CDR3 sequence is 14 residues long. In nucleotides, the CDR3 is TGTGCCAGCAGTTTCCGGGGGGGCCGGAAGACCCAGTACTTC. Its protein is CASSFRGGRKTQYF.

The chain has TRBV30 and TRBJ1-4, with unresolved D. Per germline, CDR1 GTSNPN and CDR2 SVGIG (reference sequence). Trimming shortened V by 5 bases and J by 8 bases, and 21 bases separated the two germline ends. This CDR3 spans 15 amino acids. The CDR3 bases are TGTGCCTGGGCGCCTAGAGGGATTATAGGCGAAAAACTGTTTTTT. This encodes CAWAPRGIIGEKLFF.

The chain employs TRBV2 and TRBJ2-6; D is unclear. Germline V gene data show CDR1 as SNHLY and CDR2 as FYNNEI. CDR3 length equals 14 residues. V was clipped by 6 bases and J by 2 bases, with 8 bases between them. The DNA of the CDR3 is TGTGCCAGCAGGGGCCAGGCTGGGGCCAACGTCCTGACTTTC. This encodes CASRGQAGANVLTF.

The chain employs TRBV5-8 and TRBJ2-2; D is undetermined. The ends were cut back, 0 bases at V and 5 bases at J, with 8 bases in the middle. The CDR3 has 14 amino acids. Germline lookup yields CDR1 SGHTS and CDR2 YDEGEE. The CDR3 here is CASSLGLWTGELFF. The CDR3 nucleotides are TGTGCCAGCAGCTTGGGCCTATGGACCGGGGAGCTGTTTTTT.

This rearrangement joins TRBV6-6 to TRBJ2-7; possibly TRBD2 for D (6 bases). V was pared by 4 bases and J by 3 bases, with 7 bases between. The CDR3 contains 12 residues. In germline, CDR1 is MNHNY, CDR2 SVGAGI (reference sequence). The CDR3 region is CASSWGDYEQYF. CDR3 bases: TGTGCCAGCAGTTGGGGGGACTACGAGCAGTACTTC.

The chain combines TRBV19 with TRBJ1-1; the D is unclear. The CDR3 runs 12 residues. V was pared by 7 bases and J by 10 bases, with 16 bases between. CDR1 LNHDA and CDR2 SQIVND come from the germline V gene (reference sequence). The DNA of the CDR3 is TGTGCCAGTACTGGACTCCGGGCGACAGCTTTCTTT. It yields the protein CASTGLRATAFF.

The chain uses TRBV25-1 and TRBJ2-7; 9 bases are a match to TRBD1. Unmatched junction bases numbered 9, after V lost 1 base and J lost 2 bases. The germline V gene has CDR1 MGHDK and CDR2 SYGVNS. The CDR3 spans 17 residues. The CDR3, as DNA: TGTGCCAGCAGTGAATCTCCAGGGGGGGACAGGGCCTACGAGCAGTACTTC. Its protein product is CASSESPGGDRAYEQYF.

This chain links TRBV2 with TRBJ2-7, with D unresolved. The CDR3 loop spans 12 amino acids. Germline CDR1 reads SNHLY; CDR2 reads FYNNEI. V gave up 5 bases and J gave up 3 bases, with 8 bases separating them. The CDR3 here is CASSTLYYEQYF. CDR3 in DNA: TGTGCCAGCAGTACCCTCTACTACGAGCAGTACTTC. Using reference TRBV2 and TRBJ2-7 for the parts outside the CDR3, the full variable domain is EPEVTQTPSHQVTQMGQEVILRCVPISNHLYFYWYRQILGQKVEFLVSFYNNEISEKSEIFDDQFSVERPDGSNFTLKIRSTKLEDSAMYFCASSTLYYEQYFGPGTRLTVT.

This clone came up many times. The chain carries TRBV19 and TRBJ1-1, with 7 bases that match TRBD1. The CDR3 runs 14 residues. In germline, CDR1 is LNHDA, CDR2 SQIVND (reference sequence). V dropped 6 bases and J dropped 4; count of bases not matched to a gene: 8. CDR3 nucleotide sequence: TGTGCCAGTAGCCGCAAGGACAGGACCACTGAAGCTTTCTTT. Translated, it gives CASSRKDRTTEAFF. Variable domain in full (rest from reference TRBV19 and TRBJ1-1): DGGITQSPKYLFRKEGQNVTLSCEQNLNHDAMYWYRQDPGQGLRLIYYSQIVNDFQKGDIAEGYSVSREKKESFPLTVTSAQKNPTAFYLCASSRKDRTTEAFFGQGTRLTVV.

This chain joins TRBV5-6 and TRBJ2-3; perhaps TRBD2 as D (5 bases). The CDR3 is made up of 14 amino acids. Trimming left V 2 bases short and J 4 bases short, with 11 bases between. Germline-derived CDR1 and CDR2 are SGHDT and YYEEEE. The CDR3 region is CASSFDTRSDTQYF. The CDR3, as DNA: TGTGCCAGCAGCTTCGACACTAGGTCAGATACGCAGTATTTT.

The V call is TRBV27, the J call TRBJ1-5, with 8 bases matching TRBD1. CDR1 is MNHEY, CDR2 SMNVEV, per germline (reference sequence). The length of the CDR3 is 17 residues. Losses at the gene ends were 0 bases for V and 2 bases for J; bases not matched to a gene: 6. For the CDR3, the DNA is TGTGCCAGCAGTTTATCCTCGACAGGGGTTGGCAATCAGCCCCAGCATTTT. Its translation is CASSLSSTGVGNQPQHF.

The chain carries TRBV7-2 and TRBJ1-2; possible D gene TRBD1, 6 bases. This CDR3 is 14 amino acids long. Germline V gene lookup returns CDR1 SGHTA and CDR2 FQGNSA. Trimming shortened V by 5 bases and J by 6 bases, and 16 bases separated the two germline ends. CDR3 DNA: TGTGCCAGCAGCCCCCAGTGGGGGGCTAATGGCTACACCTTC. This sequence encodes CASSPQWGANGYTF. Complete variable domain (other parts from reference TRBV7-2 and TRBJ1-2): GAGVSQSPSNKVTEKGKDVELRCDPISGHTALYWYRQSLGQGLEFLIYFQGNSAPDKSGLPSDRFSAERTGGSVSTLTIQRTQQEDSAVYLCASSPQWGANGYTFGSGTRLTVV.

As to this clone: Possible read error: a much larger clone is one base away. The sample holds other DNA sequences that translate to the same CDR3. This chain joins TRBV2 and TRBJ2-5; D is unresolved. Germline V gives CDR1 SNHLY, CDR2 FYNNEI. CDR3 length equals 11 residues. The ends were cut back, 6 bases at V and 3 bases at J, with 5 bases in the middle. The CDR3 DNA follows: TGTGCCAGCAGCCCAAAAGAGACCCAGTACTTC. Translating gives CASSPKETQYF.

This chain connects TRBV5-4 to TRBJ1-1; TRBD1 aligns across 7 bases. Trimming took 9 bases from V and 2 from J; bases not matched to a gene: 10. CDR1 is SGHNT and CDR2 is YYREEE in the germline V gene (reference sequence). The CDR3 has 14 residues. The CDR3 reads CANRDRASNTEAFF. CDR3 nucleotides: TGTGCCAACAGAGACAGGGCTTCAAACACTGAAGCTTTCTTT.

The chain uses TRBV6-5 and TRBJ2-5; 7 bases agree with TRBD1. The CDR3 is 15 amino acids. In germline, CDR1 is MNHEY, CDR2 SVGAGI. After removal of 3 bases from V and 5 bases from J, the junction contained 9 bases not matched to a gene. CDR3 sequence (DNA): TGTGCCAGCAGTTATGTGACAGGGCCATTGGAGACCCAGTACTTC. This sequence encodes CASSYVTGPLETQYF.

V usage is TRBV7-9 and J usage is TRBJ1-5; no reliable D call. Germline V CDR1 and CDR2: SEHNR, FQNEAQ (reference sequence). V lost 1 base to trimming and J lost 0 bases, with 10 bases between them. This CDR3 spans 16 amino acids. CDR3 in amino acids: CASSLGDGNSNQPQHF. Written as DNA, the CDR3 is TGTGCCAGCAGCTTAGGTGACGGGAATAGCAATCAGCCCCAGCATTTT.

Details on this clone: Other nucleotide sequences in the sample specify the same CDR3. The CDR3 loop is CASSQDFRTSGQETQYF. CDR3 nucleotide sequence: TGCGCCAGCAGCCAAGACTTTAGGACTAGCGGCCAAGAGACCCAGTACTTC. The J gene is TRBJ2-5, the V gene TRBV4-3; 10 bases are a match to TRBD2. CDR3 length equals 17 residues. Germline values: CDR1 LGHNA, CDR2 YSLEER. Trimming removed 0 bases from V and 1 base from J; junction bases left unmatched: 5.

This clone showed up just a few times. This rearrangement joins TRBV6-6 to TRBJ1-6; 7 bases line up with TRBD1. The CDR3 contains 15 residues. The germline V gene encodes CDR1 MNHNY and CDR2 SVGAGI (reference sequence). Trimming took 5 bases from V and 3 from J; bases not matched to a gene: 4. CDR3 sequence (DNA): TGTGCCAGCAGTGGACAGGCCCTCTATAATTCACCCCTCCACTTT. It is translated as CASSGQALYNSPLHF.

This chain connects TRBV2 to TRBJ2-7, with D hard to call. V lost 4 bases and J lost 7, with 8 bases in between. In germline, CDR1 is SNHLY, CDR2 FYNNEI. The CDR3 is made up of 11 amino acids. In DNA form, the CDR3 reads TGTGCCAGCAGTGTTCTGGGGGAGCAGTACTTC. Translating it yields CASSVLGEQYF. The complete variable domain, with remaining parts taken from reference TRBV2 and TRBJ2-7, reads EPEVTQTPSHQVTQMGQEVILRCVPISNHLYFYWYRQILGQKVEFLVSFYNNEISEKSEIFDDQFSVERPDGSNFTLKIRSTKLEDSAMYFCASSVLGEQYFGPGTRLTVT.

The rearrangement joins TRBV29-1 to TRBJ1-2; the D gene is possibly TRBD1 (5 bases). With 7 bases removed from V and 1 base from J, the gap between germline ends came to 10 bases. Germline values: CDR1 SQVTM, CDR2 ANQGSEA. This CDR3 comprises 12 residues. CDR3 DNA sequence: TGCAGCGGCGCGACAGATAACTATGGCTACACCTTC. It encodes CSGATDNYGYTF.

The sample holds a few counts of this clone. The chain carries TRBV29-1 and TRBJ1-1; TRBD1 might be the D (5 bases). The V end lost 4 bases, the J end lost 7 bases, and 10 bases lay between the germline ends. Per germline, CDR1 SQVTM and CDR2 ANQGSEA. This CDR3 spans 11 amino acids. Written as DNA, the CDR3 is TGCAGCGTTGGGGGACGGGTTGAAGCTTTCTTT. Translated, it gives CSVGGRVEAFF.

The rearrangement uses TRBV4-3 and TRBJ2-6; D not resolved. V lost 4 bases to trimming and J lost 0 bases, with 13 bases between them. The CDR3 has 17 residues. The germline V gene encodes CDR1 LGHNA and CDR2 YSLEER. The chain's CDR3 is CASSRSDGSSGANVLTF. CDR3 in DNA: TGCGCCAGCAGCCGATCCGACGGAAGCTCTGGGGCCAACGTCCTGACTTTC.

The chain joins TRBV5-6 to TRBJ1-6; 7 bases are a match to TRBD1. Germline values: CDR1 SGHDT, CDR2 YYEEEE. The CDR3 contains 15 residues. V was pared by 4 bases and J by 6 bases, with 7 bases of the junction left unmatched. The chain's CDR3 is CASSLRGQSNSPLHF. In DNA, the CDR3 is TGTGCCAGCAGCCTCCGGGGACAGAGTAATTCACCCCTCCACTTT.

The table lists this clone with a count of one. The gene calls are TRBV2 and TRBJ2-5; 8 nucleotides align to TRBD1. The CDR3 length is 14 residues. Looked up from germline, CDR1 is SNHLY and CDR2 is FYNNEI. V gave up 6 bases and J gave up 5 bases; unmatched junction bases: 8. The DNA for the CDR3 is TGTGCCAGCAGGGACGGACAGGGCGACGAGACCCAGTACTTC. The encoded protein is CASRDGQGDETQYF. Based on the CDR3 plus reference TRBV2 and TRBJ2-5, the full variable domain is EPEVTQTPSHQVTQMGQEVILRCVPISNHLYFYWYRQILGQKVEFLVSFYNNEISEKSEIFDDQFSVERPDGSNFTLKIRSTKLEDSAMYFCASRDGQGDETQYFGPGTRLLVL.

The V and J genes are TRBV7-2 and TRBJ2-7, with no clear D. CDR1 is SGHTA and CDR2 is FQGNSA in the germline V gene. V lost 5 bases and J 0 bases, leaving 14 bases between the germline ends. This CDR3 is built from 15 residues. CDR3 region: CASSARTNPSYEQYF. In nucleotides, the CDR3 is TGTGCCAGCAGCGCCAGGACCAACCCCTCCTACGAGCAGTACTTC.

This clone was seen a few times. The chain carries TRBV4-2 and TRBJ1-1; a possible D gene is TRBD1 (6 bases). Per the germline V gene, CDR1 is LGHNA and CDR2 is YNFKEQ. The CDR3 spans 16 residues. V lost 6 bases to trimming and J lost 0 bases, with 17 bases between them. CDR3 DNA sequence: TGTGCCAGCAGTCGATCTTTGGGGGCTATGAACACTGAAGCTTTCTTT. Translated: CASSRSLGAMNTEAFF.

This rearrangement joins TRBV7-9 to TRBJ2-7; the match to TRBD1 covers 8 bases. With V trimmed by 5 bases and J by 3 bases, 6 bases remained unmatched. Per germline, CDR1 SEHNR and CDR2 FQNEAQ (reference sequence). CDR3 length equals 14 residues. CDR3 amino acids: CASSRAGQGYEQYF. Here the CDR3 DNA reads TGTGCCAGCAGCCGTGCCGGACAGGGCTACGAGCAGTACTTC.

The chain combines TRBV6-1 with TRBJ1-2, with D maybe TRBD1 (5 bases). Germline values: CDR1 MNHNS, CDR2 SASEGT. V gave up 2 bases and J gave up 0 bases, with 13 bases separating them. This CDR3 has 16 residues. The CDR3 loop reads CASSEFTGVTNYGYTF. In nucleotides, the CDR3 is TGTGCCAGCAGTGAATTTACAGGAGTTACTAACTATGGCTACACCTTC.

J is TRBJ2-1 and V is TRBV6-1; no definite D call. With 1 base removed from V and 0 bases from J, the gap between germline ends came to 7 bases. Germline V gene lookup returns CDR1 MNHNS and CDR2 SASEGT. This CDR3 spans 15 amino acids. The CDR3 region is CASSEGRGSYNEQFF. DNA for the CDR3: TGTGCCAGCAGTGAAGGCAGAGGCTCCTACAATGAGCAGTTCTTC.

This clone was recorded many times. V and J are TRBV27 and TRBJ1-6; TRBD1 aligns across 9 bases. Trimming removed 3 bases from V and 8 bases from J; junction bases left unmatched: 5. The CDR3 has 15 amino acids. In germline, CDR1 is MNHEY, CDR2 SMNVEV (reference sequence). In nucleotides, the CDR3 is TGTGCCAGCAGTTTCCGGGACAGGGAGGATTCACCCCTCCACTTT. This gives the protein CASSFRDREDSPLHF.